This T cell receptor (beta chain) was sequenced for a study of blood T cell repertoires in COVID-19. Turning to the study itself: Sources were T cells, B-cell-depleted T cells, or PBMCs; the material itself was cDNA or gDNA.

Profiled with immunoSEQ multiplex PCR; TCRdb holds only in-frame clones, not every one. Among 140,000 to 150,000 clones listed, 84% were seen once. Turning to this clone: The sample carries other DNA sequences with the same CDR3.

CDR1 is MNHEY, CDR2 SMNVEV, per germline (reference sequence). J gave up 1 base and V 5 bases, and 4 bases lay outside the gene matches. This CDR3 region has 15 residues. The sequencing input was PBMCs or T cells enriched from blood (not recorded which). The clonotype was recovered from a woman between 50 and 59 years old with acute COVID-19. V usage is TRBV27 and J usage is TRBJ2-1; the match to TRBD1 covers 8 bases. The CDR3 loop reads CASSRDRGSYNEQFF. DNA for the CDR3: TGTGCCAGCAGTCGCGACAGGGGTTCCTACAATGAGCAGTTCTTC.